This entry concerns a single TCR beta chain. Sequencing targeted TCR beta in blood CD8+ and CD4+ T cells. TEMRA cells were FACS-enriched and CD8+ and CD4+ T cells negatively isolated. The record originates from a study of CD8 T cells in Susac syndrome. The overall study: Intravenous immunoglobulin alone or corticosteroids were being given to patients with Susac syndrome at blood draw, unless they were therapy-naive.

Reverse transcription used about 0.45 to 1 ug RNA and random hexamers. TCRdb passed the immunoSEQ multiplex PCR reads through MiXCR, listing each CDR3 protein once. The table has around 130,000 distinct CDR3 sequences, approximately 96% seen once; the top ten hold roughly 0.13%. The CDR3 consists of 15 residues. The junction had 11 bases not matched to a gene; V was cut back by 8 bases and J by 1 base. CDR1 and CDR2 (germline): SQVTM, ANQGSEA. This chain uses TRBV29-1 with TRBJ2-3; 8 nucleotides match TRBD2. Sequencing was performed on CD4+ T cells from PBMCs. The receptor's source is a human donor with Susac syndrome. The CDR3 loop is CSTIEPGGGTDTQYF. DNA for the CDR3: TGCAGCACCATCGAGCCGGGAGGGGGCACAGATACGCAGTATTTT.